Following are 15 T cell receptor beta chains from one sample sequenced in a study of cytomegalovirus exposure and HLA in healthy donors. PCR amplification relied on 60 Vbeta primers (plus 13 Jbeta primers). Only in-frame clones appear in the TCRdb table, and some are missing; sequencing was by immunoSEQ multiplex PCR. The repertoire consists of 90,000 to 120,000 clones, with about 75% occurring once and the leading ten covering about 4.5%. Material: PBMCs. The receptors were sampled from a woman younger than 30 in good health and CMV-seropositive.

Only a few counts were recorded for this clone. This chain connects TRBV4-1 to TRBJ2-6; 13 positions agree with TRBD2. CDR3 length equals 18 residues. The V gene's germline CDR1 is MGHRA and CDR2 YSYEKL. V was clipped by 4 bases and J by 0 bases; unmatched bases: 3. The CDR3 DNA reads TGCGCCAGCAGCCGGACTAGCGGGAGTCTCTCTGGGGCCAACGTCCTGACTTTC. It codes for CASSRTSGSLSGANVLTF.

The CDR3 sequence: CASSLEPPGQGAGEAFF. CDR3 bases: TGCGCCAGCAGCTTGGAACCTCCGGGACAGGGGGCGGGTGAAGCTTTCTTT. The chain carries TRBV5-1 and TRBJ1-1, with TRBD1 matching 12 bases. With V trimmed by 0 bases and J by 7 bases, 10 bases remained unmatched. The V gene's germline CDR1 is SGHRS and CDR2 YFSETQ. The CDR3 extends over 17 amino acids. The full variable domain, with the rest looked up from reference TRBV5-1 and TRBJ1-1, is KAGVTQTPRYLIKTRGQQVTLSCSPISGHRSVSWYQQTPGQGLQFLFEYFSETQRNKGNFPGRFSGRQFSNSRSEMNVSTLELGDSALYLCASSLEPPGQGAGEAFFGQGTRLTVV.

The V gene is TRBV12-2, the J gene TRBJ2-7; the D call of TRBD2 is as the table states it, not checked on the DNA. TRBV12-2 is a recognized pseudogene. This CDR3 is 12 amino acids long. This chain's CDR3 is CASPGGAYEQYF. The CDR3 region has the DNA TGTGCAAGCCCGGGGGGGGCCTACGAGCAGTACTTC.

The V gene is TRBV4-3, the J gene TRBJ2-6, with TRBD1 matching over 8 bases. V was pared by 0 bases and J by 2 bases, with 9 bases of the junction left unmatched. Per germline, CDR1 LGHNA and CDR2 YSLEER. The CDR3 has 19 residues. The CDR3 DNA reads as TGCGCCAGCAGCCAAGATCCAGGAGGACAGGGAGCTGGGGCCAACGTCCTGACTTTC. Amino acids: CASSQDPGGQGAGANVLTF.

The genes are TRBV7-9 and TRBJ2-7; 8 bases are a match to TRBD1. V shed 5 bases, J shed 4 bases, and the junction held 13 bases outside the gene matches. CDR3 length: 16 residues. CDR1 SEHNR and CDR2 FQNEAQ come from the germline V gene (reference sequence). CDR3 sequence reads: CASSRPGTGQWYEQYF. The CDR3 bases are TGTGCCAGCAGCCGTCCCGGGACAGGTCAATGGTACGAGCAGTACTTC.

Comment on this clone: The junction does not match germline at one end; this may be a read error. This chain links TRBV7-9 with TRBJ2-7; perhaps TRBD1 as D (6 bases). The CDR3 has 12 residues. Germline assignment: CDR1 SEHNR and CDR2 FQNEAQ (reference sequence). CDR3 bases: TGTCCCAGCAGCCACAGGGACTACGAGCAGTACTTC. It yields the protein CPSSHRDYEQYF.

Here the CDR3 DNA reads TGCAGCTCCCTAGGGGGCAGGGGGTTCGAAGAGACCCAGTACTTC. It codes for CSSLGGRGFEETQYF. The chain employs TRBV29-1 and TRBJ2-5, with TRBD1 identical over 7 bases. J lost 3 bases, V lost 8 bases, and 15 bases had no gene match. This CDR3 contains 15 residues. Germline V CDR1 and CDR2: SQVTM, ANQGSEA.

V is TRBV7-9 and J is TRBJ1-5; weak D call: TRBD1 (5 bases). The V end lost 2 bases, the J end lost 1 base, and 12 bases lay between the germline ends. CDR3 length equals 16 residues. Germline V gives CDR1 SEHNR, CDR2 FQNEAQ (reference sequence). CDR3 sequence (DNA): TGTGCCAGCAGCTTAAATAAACAGGACAGCAATCAGCCCCAGCATTTT. Its protein product is CASSLNKQDSNQPQHF.

This clone appeared a few times. V gene TRBV19 combines with J gene TRBJ2-3; TRBD1 matches at 7 bases. CDR1 is LNHDA, CDR2 SQIVND, per germline (reference sequence). The CDR3 loop spans 14 amino acids. V gave up 6 bases and J gave up 1 base; unmatched junction bases: 4. CDR3 amino acids: CASSATGGTDTQYF. The CDR3, as DNA: TGTGCCAGTAGCGCAACAGGGGGCACAGATACGCAGTATTTT.

This clone has a handful of counts. The rearrangement uses TRBV9 and TRBJ1-2; D call uncertain. Trimming removed 3 bases at V and 4 bases at J, with 13 bases between. Germline V CDR1 and CDR2: SGDLS, YYNGEE. The CDR3 runs to 14 residues. Here the CDR3 DNA reads TGTGCCAGCAGCGGACAACAGCGGAGCTATGGCTACACCTTC. It codes for CASSGQQRSYGYTF.

The chain joins TRBV5-1 to TRBJ2-2; 12 bases match TRBD2. With 5 bases clipped from V and 5 bases from J, the junction kept 4 bases outside the gene matches. The germline gives CDR1 SGHRS, CDR2 YFSETQ. This CDR3 is 15 amino acids long. The CDR3 coding sequence is TGCGCCAGCAGTCTGACTAGCGGGAGAACCGGGGAGCTGTTTTTT. It codes for CASSLTSGRTGELFF.

This clone appeared a few times. The chain is built from TRBV9 and TRBJ2-5, with D maybe TRBD2 (7 bases). The germline gives CDR1 SGDLS, CDR2 YYNGEE. Trimming shortened V by 4 bases and J by 5 bases, and 24 bases separated the two germline ends. CDR3 length: 17 residues. The CDR3 sequence is CASSTLGGALQGETQYF. CDR3 nucleotides: TGTGCCAGCAGCACCCTGGGGGGGGCTCTCCAAGGGGAGACCCAGTACTTC.

The chain uses TRBV13 and TRBJ1-5, with D tentatively TRBD1 (6 bases). This CDR3 is built from 15 residues. V was shortened by 2 bases and J by 8 bases, with 16 bases between the two germline ends. The germline V gene has CDR1 PRHDT and CDR2 FYEKMQ (reference sequence). The CDR3 DNA reads TGTGCCAGCAGCTTAAGAGGTACAGGGTTGGAGCCCCAGCATTTT. It is translated as CASSLRGTGLEPQHF.

The chain joins TRBV5-1 to TRBJ2-5, with 8 bases identical to TRBD1. V lost 4 bases, J lost 3 bases, and 5 bases stayed unmatched. The germline CDR1 and CDR2 sequences are SGHRS and YFSETQ. The CDR3 loop spans 14 amino acids. CDR3 DNA sequence: TGCGCCAGCAGCCTCTGGACAGGGAAAGAGACCCAGTACTTC. This sequence encodes CASSLWTGKETQYF.

In this sample, this clone turned up a few times. The chain employs TRBV28 and TRBJ1-3; 7 nucleotides match TRBD1. The germline V gene has CDR1 MDHEN and CDR2 SYDVKM. The CDR3 sequence is 16 residues long. V lost 4 bases, J lost 3 bases, and 9 bases stayed unmatched. As DNA, the CDR3 is TGTGCCAGCAGTTCGTTTACAGGGGCTGGTGGAAACACCATATATTTT. It yields the protein CASSSFTGAGGNTIYF.